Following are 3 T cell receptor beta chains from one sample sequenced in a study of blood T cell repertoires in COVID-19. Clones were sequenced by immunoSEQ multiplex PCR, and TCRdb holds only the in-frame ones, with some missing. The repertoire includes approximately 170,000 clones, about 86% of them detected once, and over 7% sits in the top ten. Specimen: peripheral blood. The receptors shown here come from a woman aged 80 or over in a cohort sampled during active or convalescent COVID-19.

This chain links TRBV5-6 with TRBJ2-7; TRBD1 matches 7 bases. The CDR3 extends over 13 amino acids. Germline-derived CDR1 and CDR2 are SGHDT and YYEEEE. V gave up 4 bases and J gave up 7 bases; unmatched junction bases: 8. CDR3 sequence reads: CASSARQGREQYV. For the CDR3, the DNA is TGTGCCAGCAGCGCAAGACAGGGAAGGGAGCAGTACGTC.

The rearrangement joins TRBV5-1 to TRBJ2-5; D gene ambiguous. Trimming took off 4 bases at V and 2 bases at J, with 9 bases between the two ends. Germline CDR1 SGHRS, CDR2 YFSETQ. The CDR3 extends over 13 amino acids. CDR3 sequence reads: CASSPPAQETQYF. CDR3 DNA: TGCGCCAGCAGCCCGCCTGCGCAAGAGACCCAGTACTTC.

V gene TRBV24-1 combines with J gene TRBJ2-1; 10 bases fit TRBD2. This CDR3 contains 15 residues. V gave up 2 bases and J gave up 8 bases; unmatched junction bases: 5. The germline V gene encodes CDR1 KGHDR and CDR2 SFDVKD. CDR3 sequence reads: CATSDSVAGGDEQFF. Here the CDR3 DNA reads TGTGCCACCAGTGATTCGGTAGCGGGAGGCGATGAGCAGTTCTTC.